Listed below are T cell receptor beta chains from one sample, sequenced in a study of cytomegalovirus exposure and HLA in healthy donors. Clones were sequenced by immunoSEQ multiplex PCR, and TCRdb holds only the in-frame ones, with some missing. The table lists some 67,000 clones, with around 1.6% in the top ten. The sequenced material came from PBMCs. Receptor source: a woman aged 25 to 39 in good health and CMV-seronegative. CDR3s include the opening cysteine and the closing phenylalanine or tryptophan. Fields, in order: J gene, D gene, V gene, clone size, CDR3 DNA, CDR3 protein. A D gene is named only where the DNA matches it firmly. Size values are once, few and many counts, or a class for expanded clones, and some rows have none.

J gene: TRBJ2-5; D gene: NA; V gene: TRBV7-6; clone size: NA; CDR3 DNA: TGTGCCAGCAGCTTAGGGCTAGGACAGTACTTC; CDR3 protein: CASSLGLGQYF
J gene: TRBJ2-2; D gene: NA; V gene: TRBV19; clone size: NA; CDR3 DNA: TGTGCCAGCAGAAGAGGGGAGCTGTTTTTT; CDR3 protein: CASRRGELFF
J gene: TRBJ1-2; D gene: TRBD1; V gene: TRBV10-3; clone size: NA; CDR3 DNA: TGTGCCATCAGTGAGTCCAGGACAGGTATTGCCAGAGACTATGGCTACACCTTC; CDR3 protein: CAISESRTGIARDYGYTF
J gene: TRBJ1-6; D gene: NA; V gene: TRBV6-1; clone size: NA; CDR3 DNA: TGTGCCAGCACTCTGGCCCCATTCCATAATTCACCCCTCCACTTT; CDR3 protein: CASTLAPFHNSPLHF
J gene: TRBJ2-5; D gene: NA; V gene: TRBV27; clone size: NA; CDR3 DNA: TGTGCCAGCAGTTTCGGGCGGGAAGGCGGTAAAGAGACCCAGTACTTC; CDR3 protein: CASSFGREGGKETQYF
J gene: TRBJ2-7; D gene: TRBD1; V gene: TRBV28; clone size: NA; CDR3 DNA: TGTGCCCTAGGGGGCCGCGGGTTCGAGCAGTACTTC; CDR3 protein: CALGGRGFEQYF
J gene: TRBJ1-1; D gene: NA; V gene: TRBV28; clone size: NA; CDR3 DNA: TGTGCCAGCAGTCCGATATCGGGGGGGGAAGCTTTCTTT; CDR3 protein: CASSPISGGEAFF
J gene: TRBJ2-5; D gene: TRBD2; V gene: TRBV28; clone size: NA; CDR3 DNA: TGTGCCAGCAGTTTGATCGGGAGCGGGGGGGAGACCCAGTACTTC; CDR3 protein: CASSLIGSGGETQYF
J gene: TRBJ1-3; D gene: NA; V gene: TRBV5-6; clone size: NA; CDR3 DNA: TGTGCCAGCAGCTTGGTTGGCCGATCCTCTGGAAACACCATATATTTT; CDR3 protein: CASSLVGRSSGNTIYF
J gene: TRBJ1-2; D gene: TRBD1; V gene: TRBV4-2; clone size: NA; CDR3 DNA: TGTGCCAGCAACCGACAGGGTGAGAATGGCTACACCTTC; CDR3 protein: CASNRQGENGYTF
J gene: TRBJ2-2; D gene: NA; V gene: TRBV9; clone size: NA; CDR3 DNA: TGTGCCAGCAGCCCCCGAACTACAGGAACCGGGGAGCTGTTTTTT; CDR3 protein: CASSPRTTGTGELFF
J gene: TRBJ1-3; D gene: NA; V gene: TRBV30; clone size: NA; CDR3 DNA: TGTGCCTGGAGTCCGGCAGGGACTGGAAACACCATATATTTT; CDR3 protein: CAWSPAGTGNTIYF
J gene: TRBJ2-1; D gene: TRBD2; V gene: TRBV9; clone size: NA; CDR3 DNA: TGTGCCAGCAGCGTAATCGCTGGGACTAGGTACAATGAGCAGTTCTTC; CDR3 protein: CASSVIAGTRYNEQFF
J gene: TRBJ2-2; D gene: NA; V gene: TRBV27; clone size: NA; CDR3 DNA: TGTGCCAGCAGTTTCTCCCAGAGAGGATGGACCGGGGAGCTGTTTTTT; CDR3 protein: CASSFSQRGWTGELFF
J gene: TRBJ1-3; D gene: NA; V gene: TRBV30; clone size: NA; CDR3 DNA: TGTGCCTGCGAGGGGAGGACCACCATATATTTT; CDR3 protein: CACEGRTTIYF
J gene: TRBJ2-7; D gene: NA; V gene: TRBV27; clone size: NA; CDR3 DNA: TGTGCCAGCAGTTCCCTTAGCGGCGCTAGGTACGAGCAGTACTTC; CDR3 protein: CASSSLSGARYEQYF
J gene: TRBJ1-5; D gene: NA; V gene: TRBV6-6; clone size: medium-sized; CDR3 DNA: TGTGCCAGCACCCGGGTTGGTCAGCCCCAGCATTTT; CDR3 protein: CASTRVGQPQHF
J gene: TRBJ1-4; D gene: NA; V gene: TRBV18; clone size: NA; CDR3 DNA: TGTGCCAGCTCACCCGGGGGGGTCCGCCAGGAAAAACTGTTTTTT; CDR3 protein: CASSPGGVRQEKLFF
J gene: TRBJ2-1; D gene: TRBD2; V gene: TRBV7-6; clone size: NA; CDR3 DNA: TGTGCCAGCAGCTCGGGACTAGACTATGAGCAGTTCTTC; CDR3 protein: CASSSGLDYEQFF
J gene: TRBJ1-5; D gene: NA; V gene: TRBV9; clone size: NA; CDR3 DNA: TGTGCCAGCAGCCCAAAAGGCCAGGTCCGCCGCAATCAGCCCCAGCATTTT; CDR3 protein: CASSPKGQVRRNQPQHF
J gene: TRBJ2-7; D gene: NA; V gene: TRBV6-5; clone size: NA; CDR3 DNA: TGTGCCAGCAGTTTCAGGGGCGAGCAGTACTTC; CDR3 protein: CASSFRGEQYF
J gene: TRBJ2-2; D gene: TRBD1; V gene: TRBV19; clone size: NA; CDR3 DNA: TGTGCCAGTAGCCCGTATGTTACAGGGGGTACCGGGGAGCTGTTTTTT; CDR3 protein: CASSPYVTGGTGELFF
J gene: TRBJ1-2; D gene: NA; V gene: TRBV12-5; clone size: NA; CDR3 DNA: TGTGCTAGTGGTTTGGGGGGCGCCGATGGCTACACCTTC; CDR3 protein: CASGLGGADGYTF
J gene: TRBJ2-7; D gene: NA; V gene: TRBV4-1; clone size: NA; CDR3 DNA: TGCGCCAGCAGCAACCGGGACAGGGTGAGCGGGAGTTCCGAGCAGTACTTC; CDR3 protein: CASSNRDRVSGSSEQYF
J gene: TRBJ2-7; D gene: NA; V gene: TRBV6-5; clone size: NA; CDR3 DNA: TGTGCCAGCAGTTACAGGGGGTCTTCCTACGAGCAGTACTTC; CDR3 protein: CASSYRGSSYEQYF
J gene: TRBJ2-5; D gene: TRBD2; V gene: TRBV28; clone size: NA; CDR3 DNA: TGTGCCAGCAGTGCAGCGGGAGGGATAGAGACCCAGTACTTC; CDR3 protein: CASSAAGGIETQYF
J gene: TRBJ2-7; D gene: TRBD1; V gene: TRBV28; clone size: NA; CDR3 DNA: TGTGCCAGCACCGGACAGGGGGCCATCGAGCAGTACTTC; CDR3 protein: CASTGQGAIEQYF
J gene: TRBJ2-7; D gene: NA; V gene: TRBV7-7; clone size: NA; CDR3 DNA: TGTGCTAGCAGCTCTCGACAGTACGGCGAGCAGTACTTC; CDR3 protein: CASSSRQYGEQYF
J gene: TRBJ2-5; D gene: NA; V gene: TRBV9; clone size: NA; CDR3 DNA: TGTGCCAGCAGCGTAGGTGGGGGGGAGACCCAGTACTTC; CDR3 protein: CASSVGGGETQYF
J gene: TRBJ2-2; D gene: NA; V gene: TRBV9; clone size: NA; CDR3 DNA: TGTGCCAGCAGCGTAAGTAGTCAATCCGCCGGGGAGCTGTTTTTT; CDR3 protein: CASSVSSQSAGELFF
J gene: TRBJ2-7; D gene: NA; V gene: TRBV18; clone size: NA; CDR3 DNA: TGTGCCAGCTCACTTCCCGGGGGCTACGAGCAGTACTTC; CDR3 protein: CASSLPGGYEQYF
J gene: TRBJ2-7; D gene: NA; V gene: TRBV6-1; clone size: NA; CDR3 DNA: TGTGCCAGCAGTCGGCAGGGCCCAGGCTACGAGCAGTACTTC; CDR3 protein: CASSRQGPGYEQYF
J gene: TRBJ2-1; D gene: NA; V gene: TRBV30; clone size: NA; CDR3 DNA: TGTGCCTGGACCGCAGGCTGGGTCGAGAATGAGCAGTTCTTC; CDR3 protein: CAWTAGWVENEQFF
J gene: TRBJ2-7; D gene: NA; V gene: TRBV11-2; clone size: NA; CDR3 DNA: TGTGCCAGCAGCCACCGGGCCCAGGGTTACTACGAGCAGTACTTC; CDR3 protein: CASSHRAQGYYEQYF
J gene: TRBJ2-1; D gene: NA; V gene: TRBV7-3; clone size: NA; CDR3 DNA: TGTGCCAGCAGCTTCACCGGGACTCAGCAGTTCTTC; CDR3 protein: CASSFTGTQQFF
J gene: TRBJ2-1; D gene: TRBD2; V gene: TRBV6-5; clone size: NA; CDR3 DNA: TGTGCCAGCACTACTAGCGGGGGGGCCTATGAGCAGTTCTTC; CDR3 protein: CASTTSGGAYEQFF
J gene: TRBJ1-6; D gene: TRBD1; V gene: TRBV5-1; clone size: NA; CDR3 DNA: TGCGCCAGCAGCTTGCTGGACAGGGGTGATTCACCCCTACACTTT; CDR3 protein: CASSLLDRGDSPLHF
J gene: TRBJ2-3; D gene: NA; V gene: TRBV30; clone size: NA; CDR3 DNA: TGTGCCTGGAGTGTTAACCGGGCTAGCTGGAGCACAGATACGCAGTATTTT; CDR3 protein: CAWSVNRASWSTDTQYF
J gene: TRBJ1-6; D gene: TRBD1; V gene: TRBV4-3; clone size: NA; CDR3 DNA: TGCGCCAGCAGCCAAGATCCCGACAGGGAAAATTCACCCCTACACTTT; CDR3 protein: CASSQDPDRENSPLHF
J gene: TRBJ2-5; D gene: NA; V gene: TRBV6-1; clone size: NA; CDR3 DNA: TGTGCCACCTCAGGGGCAGTCCAAGAGACCCAGTACTTC; CDR3 protein: CATSGAVQETQYF
J gene: TRBJ1-1; D gene: NA; V gene: TRBV5-1; clone size: NA; CDR3 DNA: TGCGCCAGCAGCCTACAAACTTCAGGGATTGAAGCTTTCTTT; CDR3 protein: CASSLQTSGIEAFF
J gene: TRBJ1-3; D gene: TRBD1; V gene: TRBV18; clone size: NA; CDR3 DNA: TGTGCCAGCTCACCACGGGACAGGAGCTCTGGAAACACCATATATTTT; CDR3 protein: CASSPRDRSSGNTIYF
J gene: TRBJ1-2; D gene: TRBD1; V gene: TRBV19; clone size: NA; CDR3 DNA: TGTGCCAGTAGTCTCCCGACAGGGGGAGGCTATGGCTACACCTTC; CDR3 protein: CASSLPTGGGYGYTF
J gene: TRBJ2-5; D gene: NA; V gene: TRBV4-1; clone size: NA; CDR3 DNA: TGCGCCAGCAGCCAAGGGTGGCGGCAGGGTGGCACCCAGTACTTC; CDR3 protein: CASSQGWRQGGTQYF
J gene: TRBJ2-5; D gene: NA; V gene: TRBV5-1; clone size: NA; CDR3 DNA: TGCGCCAGCAGCCCGCTACCTCAAGAGACCCAGTACTTC; CDR3 protein: CASSPLPQETQYF
J gene: TRBJ2-1; D gene: TRBD2; V gene: TRBV7-3; clone size: NA; CDR3 DNA: TGTGCCAGCAGCACGGGGGGAGGGGATGAGCAGTTCTTC; CDR3 protein: CASSTGGGDEQFF
J gene: TRBJ2-3; D gene: TRBD1; V gene: TRBV6-1; clone size: NA; CDR3 DNA: TGTGCCAGCAGTGAGGGGACAGGGAGCACAGATACGCAGTATTTT; CDR3 protein: CASSEGTGSTDTQYF
J gene: TRBJ1-5; D gene: NA; V gene: TRBV27; clone size: NA; CDR3 DNA: TGTGCCAGCAGTTGGGCAGGGTACAGCAATCAGCCCCAGCATTTT; CDR3 protein: CASSWAGYSNQPQHF